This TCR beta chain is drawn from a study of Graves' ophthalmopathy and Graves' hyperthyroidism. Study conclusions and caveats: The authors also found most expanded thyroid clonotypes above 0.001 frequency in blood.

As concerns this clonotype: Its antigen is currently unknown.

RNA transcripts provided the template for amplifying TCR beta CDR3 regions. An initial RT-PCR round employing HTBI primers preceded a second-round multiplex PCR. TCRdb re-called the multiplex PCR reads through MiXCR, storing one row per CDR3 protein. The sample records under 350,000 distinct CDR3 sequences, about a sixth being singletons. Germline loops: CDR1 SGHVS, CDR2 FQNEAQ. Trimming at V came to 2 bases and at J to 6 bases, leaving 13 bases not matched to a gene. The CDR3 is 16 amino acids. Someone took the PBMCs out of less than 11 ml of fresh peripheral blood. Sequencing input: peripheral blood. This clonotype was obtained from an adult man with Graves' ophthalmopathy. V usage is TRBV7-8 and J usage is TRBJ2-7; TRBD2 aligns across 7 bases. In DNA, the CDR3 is TGTGCCAGCAGCTTACAACGCGTGGCGGGAGCTTTCGAGCAGTACTTC. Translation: CASSLQRVAGAFEQYF.